Following are 18 T cell receptor beta chains from one sample sequenced in a study of regulatory T cells in long-lasting Graves disease. Time point given: newly diagnosed GD, antithyroid drugs for less than 3 months. PBMC RNA was the source of the TCR library. Arm-PCR with iRepertoire HTBI primers amplified the CDR3 regions for these TCR beta libraries. TCRdb re-called the multiplex PCR reads with MiXCR, one entry per CDR3 protein. This repertoire shows fewer than 650,000 distinct CDR3 sequences, 15% to 20% found once; its top ten account for around 18%. The same sample was also studied in work on T cells in Graves' hyperthyroidism and ophthalmopathy.

The sequencing used peripheral blood mononuclear cells (PBMCs), collected at new diagnosis, from a patient treated with antithyroid drugs. The receptors were sampled from a woman aged 25 to 45 with Graves disease.

This clonotype was counted ten times or more. As DNA, the CDR3 is TGTGCCAGCCTACCGTTTTACGGAGGGGGGATAGGCTCACCCCTCCACTTT. Encoded protein: CASLPFYGGGIGSPLHF. This chain uses TRBV12-3 or TRBV12-4 with TRBJ1-6; a possible D gene is TRBD1 (6 bases). V lost 8 bases and J 10 bases, leaving 27 bases between the germline ends. The CDR3 totals 17 residues.

About this clonotype itself: One end of the junction varies from germline; a read error may be responsible. The rearrangement joins TRBV7-9 to TRBJ1-2; 9 bases are shared with TRBD1. CDR1 SEHNR and CDR2 FQNEAQ come from the germline V gene (reference sequence). The CDR3 contains 19 residues. CDR3 nucleotide sequence: TGTGCCAGCAGCCCCACGATTTCGGGACAGGGAAGGGGTAACTATGGCTACGCCTTC. Translated: CASSPTISGQGRGNYGYAF.

This clonotype was seen ten or more times. The J gene is TRBJ1-1, the V gene TRBV20-1; D gene unclear. The CDR3 extends over 12 amino acids. V was trimmed by 8 bases and J by 1 base, leaving 11 bases between them. Germline-derived CDR1 and CDR2 are DFQATT and SNEGSKA (reference sequence). The CDR3 DNA sequence: TGCAGTACCCTGACAAAGAACACTGAAGCTTTCTTT. As protein: CSTLTKNTEAFF.

This clonotype occurred many times. This rearrangement joins TRBV20-1 to TRBJ2-5; weak D call: TRBD2 (6 bases). Germline values: CDR1 DFQATT, CDR2 SNEGSKA (reference sequence). The CDR3 contains 11 residues. Trimming left V 8 bases short and J 4 bases short, with 11 bases between. The CDR3 nucleotides read TGCAGTCCGGACTATAGAGAGACCCAGTACTTC. Its protein product is CSPDYRETQYF.

The chain has TRBV5-1 and TRBJ1-1; weak D call: TRBD1 (6 bases). The germline CDR1 and CDR2 sequences are SGHRS and YFSETQ. The CDR3 runs 16 residues. V gave up 2 bases and J gave up 6 bases, with 20 bases separating them. The CDR3 nucleotides are TGCGCCAGCAGCTTAACCGCGGGGCAGGGGACCTCTGAAGCTTTCTTT. Its translation: CASSLTAGQGTSEAFF.

This clonotype showed up just a few times. This sequence joins TRBV19 and TRBJ1-5; D gene uncertain. V gave up 6 bases and J gave up 3 bases, with 15 bases separating them. The CDR3 has 15 residues. CDR1 and CDR2 (germline): LNHDA, SQIVND (reference sequence). Here the CDR3 reads CASRFVSSPNQPQHF. The DNA for the CDR3 is TGTGCCAGTAGATTCGTTTCGAGCCCCAATCAGCCCCAGCATTTT.

This clonotype was observed a few times. The chain has TRBV27 and TRBJ2-1; 11 nucleotides match TRBD2. Losses at the gene ends were 8 bases for V and 4 bases for J; bases not matched to a gene: 7. Germline loops: CDR1 MNHEY, CDR2 SMNVEV (reference sequence). The CDR3 sequence is 15 residues long. The CDR3 DNA reads TGTGCCAGCTATCGACTAGCGGGAATTTACAATGAGCAGTTCTTC. Translation: CASYRLAGIYNEQFF.

This clonotype has a count of ten or more. The chain joins TRBV29-1 to TRBJ1-2; no definite D call. Germline assignment: CDR1 SQVTM and CDR2 ANQGSEA. V was pared by 4 bases and J by 6 bases, with 9 bases between. This CDR3 has 11 residues. The CDR3 loop is CSVGESDGYTF. CDR3 bases: TGCAGCGTTGGGGAATCAGATGGCTACACCTTC.

The chain joins TRBV12-5 to TRBJ2-1; perhaps TRBD1 as D (5 bases). The assigned J gene may be wrong: the sequence end matches TRBJ2-5 better. The germline CDR1 and CDR2 sequences are LGHNT and FRNRAP. This CDR3 contains 15 residues. The CDR3: CASASSLRQRETQYF. CDR3 coding DNA: TGTGCTAGTGCCAGCAGTTTGAGACAGAGGGAGACCCAGTACTTC.

At least ten counts were recorded for this clonotype. The genes are TRBV27 and TRBJ2-3, with unresolved D. Germline CDR1 reads MNHEY; CDR2 reads SMNVEV (reference sequence). The CDR3 runs 13 residues. Trimming stripped 5 bases from V and 6 bases from J, with 12 bases between. The CDR3 nucleotides read TGTGCCAGCAGTATGGGCCATAGCGATACGCAGTATTTT. It yields the protein CASSMGHSDTQYF.

This clonotype was counted only a few times. This rearrangement joins TRBV6-1 to TRBJ2-1; D is possibly TRBD2 (5 bases). The V gene lost 10 bases and the J gene lost 3 bases, with 10 bases spanning the gap. The CDR3 is 12 amino acids. Germline V lookup: CDR1 MNHNS, CDR2 SASEGT. The CDR3 reads CATLGDYNEQFF. CDR3 nucleotides: TGTGCCACCCTCGGGGACTACAATGAGCAGTTCTTC.

Many counts were recorded for this clonotype. The CDR3 spells CAWRSQMNTEAFF. CDR3 in DNA: TGTGCCTGGAGGTCACAGATGAACACTGAAGCTTTCTTT. The chain couples TRBV30 to TRBJ1-1; no reliable D call. The CDR3 contains 13 residues. CDR1 is GTSNPN, CDR2 SVGIG, per germline (reference sequence). Between the trimmed V and J ends, which lost 3 bases and 0 bases, there was a span of 8 bases.

This clonotype occurred many times. This chain uses TRBV28 with TRBJ1-1; D possibly corresponds to TRBD1 (5 bases). Germline V lookup: CDR1 MDHEN, CDR2 SYDVKM. CDR3 length: 16 amino acids. Trimming removed 6 bases at V and 6 bases at J, with 23 bases between. CDR3 sequence (DNA): TGTGCCAGCAGACGATTTGGGGGTGTATCTTATGCTGAAGCTTTCTTT. It yields the protein CASRRFGGVSYAEAFF.

This clonotype was recorded at least ten times. The J gene is TRBJ1-5, the V gene TRBV20-1; D gene ambiguous. CDR1 DFQATT and CDR2 SNEGSKA come from the germline V gene (reference sequence). Trimming took 1 base from V and 5 from J, leaving 9 bases between them. The CDR3 is 13 residues long. The chain's CDR3 is CSARAQTDQPQHF. DNA for the CDR3: TGCAGTGCTAGAGCCCAGACCGATCAGCCCCAGCATTTT.

There are many counts of this clonotype. This chain joins TRBV2 and TRBJ2-2, with D tentatively TRBD1 (5 bases). The CDR3 sequence is 15 residues long. Germline V gene data show CDR1 as SNHLY and CDR2 as FYNNEI. With 8 bases removed from V and 0 bases from J, the gap between germline ends came to 13 bases. The CDR3 DNA reads as TGTGCCAGCCGTCTGGGGCGGTCGAACACCGGGGAGCTGTTTTTT. Its protein is CASRLGRSNTGELFF.

This clonotype was detected ten times or more. The J gene is TRBJ2-3, the V gene TRBV20-1; no clear D gene. Germline V gene data show CDR1 as DFQATT and CDR2 as SNEGSKA (reference sequence). The CDR3 consists of 11 residues. The CDR3 nucleotides are TGCAGGCCTGATCGCACAGATACGCAGTATTTT. The encoded protein is CRPDRTDTQYF.

Many counts were recorded for this clonotype. The genes are TRBV5-1 and TRBJ2-7; maybe TRBD1 (6 bases). Germline V gene data show CDR1 as SGHRS and CDR2 as YFSETQ. V dropped 4 bases and J dropped 2 bases, with 13 bases sitting between them. This CDR3 contains 14 residues. The CDR3 here is CASSVHRVAYEQYF. The CDR3 coding sequence is TGCGCCAGCAGCGTACACAGGGTAGCCTACGAGCAGTACTTC.

The V call is TRBV11-1, the J call TRBJ2-3; no firm D call. Looked up from germline, CDR1 is SGHAT and CDR2 is FQDESV (reference sequence). The CDR3 has 13 amino acids. The V and J ends lost 5 bases and 2 bases respectively, with 8 bases between them. CDR3 loop: CASSGPNTDTQYF. In DNA form, the CDR3 reads TGTGCCAGCAGCGGTCCTAACACAGATACGCAGTATTTT.